This paragraph covers one T cell receptor beta chain sequence. Its antigen is unknown. The data were produced by immunoSEQ multiplex PCR, yet TCRdb's version contains in-frame clones alone and is incomplete. The sample consists of almost 15,000 clones, roughly two thirds of them appearing once. The CDR3 extends over 12 amino acids. V dropped 2 bases and J dropped 8; count of bases not matched to a gene: 2. From germline, CDR1 is MNHEY and CDR2 SVGAGI. This sample is part of a study of graft-versus-host responses after intestinal transplantation. Whole-study context: Recipients got multivisceral, liver-intestinal, or isolated intestinal transplants. The study gave all recipients anti-thymocyte globulin induction, then tacrolimus and steroids for approximately 3 years. Study observations and caveats: Some patients had graft-donor T cell macrochimerism, and their allografts showed high graft-versus-host to host-versus-graft clonal ratios.

Intraepithelial and lamina propria lymphocytes were isolated from graft specimens. The sequence was obtained from a human patient who received an intestinal transplant, so some T cells may come from the graft donor. The sequencing here drew on ileum tissue, taken around 640 days after intestinal transplantation. The chain employs TRBV6-5 and TRBJ1-2, with 7 bases lining up with TRBD1. CDR3 in amino acids: CASSYPGGGYTF. CDR3 nucleotide sequence: TGTGCCAGCAGTTACCCAGGGGGAGGCTACACCTTC.